The present T cell receptor beta chain was sequenced within a study of T cells in localized non-small cell lung cancer. Points from the study as a whole: Median detection of top 100 tumor clones in adjacent lung was roughly 61 clones.

Concerning this clone itself: Its antigen is currently unknown.

CDR1 is KGHSH, CDR2 LQKENI, per germline. V shed 0 bases, J shed 5 bases, and the junction held 1 base outside the gene matches. The CDR3 is made up of 15 amino acids. This table comes from immunoSEQ multiplex PCR, and its TCRdb copy is limited to in-frame clones, with some not included. The sample consists of about 24,000 clones, around 81% of them appearing once. The chain has TRBV18 and TRBJ1-4; 9 nucleotides line up with TRBD1. This TCR derives from a man aged 40-75 years with stage II lung adenocarcinoma. The sequenced sample was PBMCs, obtained before any cancer treatment. CDR3 region: CASSPPGQGNEKLFF. The CDR3 region has the DNA TGTGCCAGCTCACCACCCGGACAGGGGAATGAAAAACTGTTTTTT.